The present T cell receptor (beta chain) was sequenced within a study of graft-versus-host responses after intestinal transplantation (dated by TCRdb to the early 2020s). Regarding the complete study: Recipients received multivisceral, liver-intestinal, or isolated intestinal transplants. After intestinal transplantation, graft-versus-host and host-versus-graft alloreactive T cell clones in the graft, circulation and bone marrow were tracked using bulk TCR-beta CDR3 sequencing. To identify alloreactive clones, pre-transplant mixed lymphocyte reaction products were sequenced and then compared with unstimulated pre-transplant donor and recipient T cells. A peak of at least 4% donor T cells among recipient peripheral blood mononuclear cells was the definition used for donor T cell macrochimerism. Rather than going through the commercial service, samples from a few later patients were sequenced in-house on an Illumina MiSeq and processed with MiXCR. Every recipient was given anti-thymocyte globulin induction, then maintenance tacrolimus and steroids for about three years. A cohort of about 25 intestinal transplant recipients, including one retransplant, was enrolled, and 3 patients lacking pretransplant specimens were excluded.

This clone was observed a handful of times. Which antigen it targets is not known. No quality values exist for individual bases; no much larger clone is one base distant. The same CDR3 can be traced to other DNA sequences in this sample. Receptor amplification or capture employed the immunoSEQ multiplex PCR assay. For most patients, genomic DNA was isolated with the Qiagen DNeasy Blood and Tissue Kit and shipped frozen to Adaptive Biotechnologies for TCR sequencing. For most patients, genomic DNA was subjected to high-throughput TCR-beta CDR3 sequencing by Adaptive Biotechnologies. The study's processing was this. TCR sequencing data for some 17 patients were retrieved from Adaptive's ImmunoSEQ software; a few other patients were processed with MiXCR and VDJtools. CD4 versus CD8 sorting errors were corrected by removing sequences found in both subsets at a frequency ratio below 5:1. Because the origin of CDR3 nucleotide sequences shared between donor and recipient could not be assigned, those sequences were removed. At least 2-fold expansion over unstimulated cells and a minimum CFSE-low frequency of 0.002% (template counts) or 0.001% (read counts) were required for clones to be classified as alloreactive. Clones detected in sequenced pre-transplant spleen, lymph node, or MLR CFSE-low populations of the donor or recipient were defined as mappable. The cumulative frequency of alloreactive clones was calculated as a percentage of all sequences, weighted by copy number. The table was pulled from immuneACCESS by TCRdb, which kept in-frame rearrangements only. Such tables lose some clones; where checked, under half of the loss comes from unresolved V genes, and the rest has no known cause. V and J calls and clone size are those listed in that table; D and trimming were worked out from the DNA. The sample profile shows 20,000 to 30,000 clones; roughly 82% of them were found once. The ten biggest clones cover 0.65% to 0.85% of the sample.

The CDR3 covers 17 residues, taking in both the cysteine and the phenylalanine. Only the CDR3 DNA is retained, 51 bases long and in frame from the first base. V is cut by 1 base and J by 8 bases, and the space between the germline ends is 24 bases. The germline V gene (reference sequence) supplies CDR1 GTSNPN and CDR2 SVGIG. The sample's time point, from its label and the paper: cells obtained before transplantation from donor or recipient. CD3+CD4+ and CD3+CD8+ populations were FACS-sorted from unstimulated pre-transplant donor and recipient cells taken from spleen or lymph nodes. General study outcomes and caveats: In the allografts of patients with donor T cell macrochimerism, GvH to HvG T cell clonal ratios were high. Peak levels of circulating GvH clones were associated with declines in HvG clones early after transplant. Conclusions were limited by the relatively low number and heterogeneity of intestinal transplant patients. GvH clones were detected in recipient bone marrow, and some appeared earlier in ileal mucosa or blood, consistent with an intestinal mucosal origin.

This sample comprised unstimulated CD4+ T cells sorted from spleen or lymph node cells, obtained before intestinal transplant. The chain employs TRBV30 and TRBJ1-5, with a tentative D gene TRBD1 over 5 matching bases. The receptor's source is a human donor who received an intestinal transplant. DNA sequence: TGTGCCTGGAGTGCTGAGGGAAGGGGCGCCGGGTTGAAGCCCCAGCATTTT. Translation gives CAWSAEGRGAGLKPQHF.